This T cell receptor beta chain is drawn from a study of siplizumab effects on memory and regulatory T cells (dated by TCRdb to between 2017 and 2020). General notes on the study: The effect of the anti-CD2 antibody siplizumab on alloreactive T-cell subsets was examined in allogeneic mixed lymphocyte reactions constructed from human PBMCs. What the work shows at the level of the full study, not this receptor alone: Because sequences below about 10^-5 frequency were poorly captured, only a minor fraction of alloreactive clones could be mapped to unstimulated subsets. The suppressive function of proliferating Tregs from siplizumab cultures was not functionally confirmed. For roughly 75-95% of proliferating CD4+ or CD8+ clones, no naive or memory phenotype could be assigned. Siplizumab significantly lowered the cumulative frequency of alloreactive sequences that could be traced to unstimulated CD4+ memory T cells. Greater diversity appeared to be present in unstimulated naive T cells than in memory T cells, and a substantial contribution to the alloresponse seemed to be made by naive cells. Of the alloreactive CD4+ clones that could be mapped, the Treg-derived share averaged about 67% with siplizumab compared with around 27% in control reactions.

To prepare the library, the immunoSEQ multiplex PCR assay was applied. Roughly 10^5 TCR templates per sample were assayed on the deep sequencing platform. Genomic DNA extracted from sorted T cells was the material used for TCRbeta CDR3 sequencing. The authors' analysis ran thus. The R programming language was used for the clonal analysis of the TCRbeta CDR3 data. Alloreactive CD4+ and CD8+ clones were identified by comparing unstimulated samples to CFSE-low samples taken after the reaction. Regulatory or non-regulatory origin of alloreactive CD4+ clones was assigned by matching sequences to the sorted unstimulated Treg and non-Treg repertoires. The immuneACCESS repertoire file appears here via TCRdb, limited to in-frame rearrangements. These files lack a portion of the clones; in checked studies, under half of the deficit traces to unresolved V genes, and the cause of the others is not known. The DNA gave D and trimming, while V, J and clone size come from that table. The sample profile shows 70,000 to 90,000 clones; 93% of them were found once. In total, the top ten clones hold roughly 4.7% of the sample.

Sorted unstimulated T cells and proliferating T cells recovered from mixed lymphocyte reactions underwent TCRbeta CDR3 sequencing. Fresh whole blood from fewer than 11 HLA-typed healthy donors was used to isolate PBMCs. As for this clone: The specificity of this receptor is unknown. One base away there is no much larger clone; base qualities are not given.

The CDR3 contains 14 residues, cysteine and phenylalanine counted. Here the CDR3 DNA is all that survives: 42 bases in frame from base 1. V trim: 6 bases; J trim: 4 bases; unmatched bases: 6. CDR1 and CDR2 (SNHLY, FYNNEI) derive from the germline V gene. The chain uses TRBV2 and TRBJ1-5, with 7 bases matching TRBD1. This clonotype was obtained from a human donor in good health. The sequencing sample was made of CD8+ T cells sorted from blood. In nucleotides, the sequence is TGTGCCAGCAGCTCGGGACAGACAAATCAGCCCCAGCATTTT. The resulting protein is CASSSGQTNQPQHF.